One sample yielded the 17 T cell receptor beta chains listed below, sequenced in a study of control samples from healthy donors and cancer patients. Profiled with immunoSEQ multiplex PCR; TCRdb holds only in-frame clones, not every one. Here the sample spans 180,000 or so clones, 93% being singletons. The sample was blood. Receptor source: a woman aged 55 to 70 in good health.

The J gene is TRBJ1-2, the V gene TRBV7-8; 11 bases map to TRBD1. V was pared by 4 bases and J by 4 bases, with 5 bases of the junction left unmatched. Germline CDR1 SGHVS, CDR2 FQNEAQ. The CDR3 extends over 15 amino acids. The CDR3 nucleotides are TGTGCCAGCAGCTGGGGACAGGGGGAGGGCTATGGCTACACCTTC. This translates into CASSWGQGEGYGYTF.

The chain uses TRBV4-2 and TRBJ2-3; TRBD2 agrees at 8 bases. This CDR3 has 17 amino acids. CDR1 and CDR2 from the germline V gene are LGHNA and YNFKEQ. V gave up 0 bases and J gave up 6 bases; unmatched junction bases: 11. The CDR3 nucleotides are TGTGCCAGCAGCCAAGATCTGTCGGGGGGGCAAAAGGATACGCAGTATTTT. This codes for CASSQDLSGGQKDTQYF.

The J gene is TRBJ2-4, the V gene TRBV19; TRBD1 matches 7 bases. Germline V gene data show CDR1 as LNHDA and CDR2 as SQIVND (reference sequence). V shed 6 bases, J shed 6 bases, and the junction held 8 bases outside the gene matches. The CDR3 loop spans 14 amino acids. As DNA, the CDR3 is TGTGCCAGTAGCGACAGGGTAATAGTAAACATTCAGTACTTC. Protein sequence: CASSDRVIVNIQYF.

The chain couples TRBV27 to TRBJ2-7; 9 bases agree with TRBD2. The ends lost 2 bases at V and 0 bases at J; junction bases unmatched: 2. This CDR3 has 15 residues. The germline V gene has CDR1 MNHEY and CDR2 SMNVEV (reference sequence). DNA of the CDR3: TGTGCCAGCAGTTTAACGGGACTAGCCTCCTACGAGCAGTACTTC. It is translated as CASSLTGLASYEQYF.

The J gene is TRBJ2-7, the V gene TRBV5-1; no definite D call. Germline loops: CDR1 SGHRS, CDR2 YFSETQ. The CDR3 runs to 12 residues. V lost 6 bases and J lost 3, with 10 bases in between. This CDR3 is CASNSADYEQYF. The CDR3 region has the DNA TGCGCCAGCAACTCGGCAGACTACGAGCAGTACTTC.

The rearrangement uses TRBV10-3 and TRBJ1-2; the D gene is possibly TRBD1 (5 bases). Trimming cost V 7 bases and J 3 bases, with 15 bases left between them. The CDR3 runs 14 residues. Germline V gene lookup returns CDR1 ENHRY and CDR2 SYGVKD. Here the CDR3 reads CAITSGVLDYGYTF. The CDR3 region has the DNA TGTGCCATCACCTCGGGGGTCTTAGACTATGGCTACACCTTC.

The chain uses TRBV3-1 (or the pseudogene TRBV3-2) and TRBJ2-2; 11 bases fit TRBD2. The CDR3 runs 15 residues. Germline V CDR1 and CDR2: LGHDT, YNNKEL (reference sequence). J lost 6 bases, V lost 3 bases, and 3 bases had no gene match. In DNA, the CDR3 is TGTGCCAGCAGCCAGATTAGCGGGGGGGCCGGGGAGCTGTTTTTT. Residues: CASSQISGGAGELFF.

The V gene is TRBV14, the J gene TRBJ2-2; 7 bases fit TRBD2. CDR1 is SGHDN, CDR2 FVKESK, per germline. The CDR3 loop spans 20 amino acids. J was trimmed by 3 bases and V by 2 bases; bases with no gene match: 18. The CDR3 protein is CASSQTRGSGRGRDTGELFF. CDR3 DNA sequence: TGTGCCAGCAGCCAAACCCGGGGTAGCGGGCGAGGCCGAGACACCGGGGAGCTGTTTTTT.

The V and J genes are TRBV6-1 and TRBJ2-5; 12 bases match TRBD2. Germline V gene lookup returns CDR1 MNHNS and CDR2 SASEGT. This CDR3 has 16 residues. The V gene end was trimmed by 2 bases and the J gene end by 5 bases; junction bases not matched to a gene: 6. The CDR3 region is CASSERTSGVGETQYF. The CDR3 bases are TGTGCCAGCAGTGAAAGGACTAGCGGGGTTGGGGAGACCCAGTACTTC.

The V gene is TRBV12-3 or TRBV12-4, the J gene TRBJ1-5, with D hard to call. V was trimmed by 3 bases and J by 6 bases, leaving 6 bases between them. The CDR3 is made up of 12 amino acids. As DNA, the CDR3 is TGTGCCAGCAGTTTCTGGTCTCAGCCCCAGCATTTT. Amino acids: CASSFWSQPQHF.

The chain joins TRBV4-3 to TRBJ1-4; no definite D call. Trimming removed 1 base from V and 0 bases from J, with 9 bases in between. This CDR3 spans 16 amino acids. Germline assignment: CDR1 LGHNA and CDR2 YSLEER. CDR3 in amino acids: CASSQALGSTNEKLFF. The CDR3 DNA reads TGCGCCAGCAGCCAAGCCCTGGGCTCAACTAATGAAAAACTGTTTTTT.

The CDR3 DNA sequence: TGTGCCAGCAGCGTAGCAGGGTTCACAGATACGCAGTATTTT. Translating gives CASSVAGFTDTQYF. J is TRBJ2-3 and V is TRBV9; a weak D match, TRBD1 (5 bases). This CDR3 contains 14 residues. In germline, CDR1 is SGDLS, CDR2 YYNGEE. Trimming took off 0 bases at V and 2 bases at J, with 7 bases between the two ends.

Worth noting for this clone: A read error may account for a junction end that differs from germline. The rearrangement joins TRBV6-5 to TRBJ1-2; D gene ambiguous. The germline V gene has CDR1 MNHEY and CDR2 SVGAGI. CDR3 length equals 13 residues. CDR3 DNA: TGTGCCAGCAGTTACGAGGGCAGCGGACTAACCAGCTTC. This sequence encodes CASSYEGSGLTSF.

This clone was seen once. The DNA for the CDR3 is TGTGCCAGCAGCCAAGGAGGGGCCTGGGGTTCACCCCTCCACTTT. Translating it yields CASSQGGAWGSPLHF. This chain uses TRBV3-1 (or the pseudogene TRBV3-2) with TRBJ1-6, with D maybe TRBD1 (5 bases). The CDR3 loop spans 15 amino acids. CDR1 and CDR2 from the germline V gene are LGHDT and YNNKEL (reference sequence). The V and J ends lost 1 base and 9 bases respectively, with 13 bases between them.

This chain's CDR3 is CASSLAEGTYGYTF. The CDR3 region has the DNA TGTGCCAGCAGCTTAGCAGAGGGGACCTATGGCTACACCTTC. The chain uses TRBV7-2 and TRBJ1-2; weak D call: TRBD1 (5 bases). This CDR3 comprises 14 residues. V lost 0 bases to trimming and J lost 4 bases, with 9 bases between them. Germline CDR1 reads SGHTA; CDR2 reads FQGNSA. Full variable domain (outside the CDR3, taken from reference TRBV7-2 and TRBJ1-2): GAGVSQSPSNKVTEKGKDVELRCDPISGHTALYWYRQSLGQGLEFLIYFQGNSAPDKSGLPSDRFSAERTGGSVSTLTIQRTQQEDSAVYLCASSLAEGTYGYTFGSGTRLTVV.

The chain combines TRBV2 with TRBJ1-6, with TRBD1 identical over 11 bases. This CDR3 comprises 14 residues. Germline-derived CDR1 and CDR2 are SNHLY and FYNNEI. The V and J ends lost 6 bases and 7 bases, in that order; junction bases with no gene match: 2. This CDR3 is CASRRDRGNSPLHF. In DNA form, the CDR3 reads TGTGCCAGCAGAAGGGACAGGGGGAATTCACCCCTCCACTTT.

This chain joins TRBV19 and TRBJ1-4; TRBD1 might be the D (6 bases). CDR3 length: 14 residues. The germline gives CDR1 LNHDA, CDR2 SQIVND (reference sequence). The V and J ends lost 5 bases and 3 bases respectively, with 10 bases between them. Here the CDR3 reads CASSFGQPNEKLFF. The DNA for the CDR3 is TGTGCCAGTAGTTTCGGACAGCCTAATGAAAAACTGTTTTTT.